This T cell receptor (beta chain) is from a study of blood T cell repertoires in COVID-19. As for the study in general: COVID-19 samples, acute and convalescent, were from the United States, Italy and Spain. Nucleic acid was either cDNA or gDNA, and it came from T cells, B-cell-depleted T cells, or PBMCs.

The CDR3 extends over 15 amino acids. V was shortened by 6 bases and J by 0 bases, with 13 bases between the two germline ends. Germline CDR1 LGHDT, CDR2 YNNKEL (reference sequence). Generated by immunoSEQ multiplex PCR, the TCRdb table keeps only in-frame clones and is missing some. This sample carries some 240,000 clones, roughly 87% of them seen once, and the ten largest clones take 4% to 5%. The sample consisted of peripheral blood. The rearrangement links TRBV3-1 (or the pseudogene TRBV3-2) to TRBJ2-3; weak D call: TRBD2 (7 bases). This receptor was taken from a woman in her forties who had recovered from COVID-19. The CDR3 DNA reads TGTGCCAGCAGGGAGGGGGGGATAAGCACAGATACGCAGTATTTT. Its protein is CASREGGISTDTQYF.